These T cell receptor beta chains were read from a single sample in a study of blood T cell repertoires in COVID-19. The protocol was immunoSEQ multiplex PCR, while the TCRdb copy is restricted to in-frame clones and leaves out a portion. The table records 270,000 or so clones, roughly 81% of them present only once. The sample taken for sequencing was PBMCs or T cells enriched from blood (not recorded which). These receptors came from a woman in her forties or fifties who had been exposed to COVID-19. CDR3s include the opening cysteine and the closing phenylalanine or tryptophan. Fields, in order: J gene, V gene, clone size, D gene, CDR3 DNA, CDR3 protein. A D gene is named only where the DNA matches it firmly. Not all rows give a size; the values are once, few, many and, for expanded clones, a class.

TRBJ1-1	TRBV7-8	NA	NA	TGTGCCAGCAGCCGCTCCTTACTCACTGAAGCTTTCTTT	CASSRSLLTEAFF
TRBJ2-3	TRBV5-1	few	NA	TGCGCCAGCAGCTGGGAGAACACAGATACGCAGTATTTT	CASSWENTDTQYF
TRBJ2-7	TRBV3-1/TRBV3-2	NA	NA	TGTGCCAGCAGCACTACACCCCAGAGCGAGCAGTACTTC	CASSTTPQSEQYF
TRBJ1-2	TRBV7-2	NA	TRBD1	TGTGCCAGCAGCTTAGCCCAGGGGGTAACCTATGGCTACACCTTC	CASSLAQGVTYGYTF
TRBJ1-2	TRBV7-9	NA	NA	TGTGCCAGCAGCCGAGATTCCAGGGTAGACTATGGCTACACCTTC	CASSRDSRVDYGYTF
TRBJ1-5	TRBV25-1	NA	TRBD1	TGTGCCAGCAGTCAGGGGGCCAATCAGCCCCAGCATTTT	CASSQGANQPQHF
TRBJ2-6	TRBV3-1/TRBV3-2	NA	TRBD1	TGTGCCAGCAGCAGGACAGGCGCCAACTCTGGGGCCAACGTCCTGACTTTC	CASSRTGANSGANVLTF
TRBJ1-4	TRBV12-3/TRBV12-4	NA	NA	TGTGCCAGCAGTAACCCCCGGCGGGAACTGTTTTTT	CASSNPRRELFF
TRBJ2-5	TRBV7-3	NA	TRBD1	TGTGCCAGCAGCGCGACAGGGGAAGAGACCCAGTACTTC	CASSATGEETQYF
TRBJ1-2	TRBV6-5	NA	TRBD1	TGTGCCAGCAGGGATAACCGGGACAGCAGTCAAGGCTACACCTTC	CASRDNRDSSQGYTF